This TCR beta chain was captured in a study of cytomegalovirus exposure and HLA in healthy donors. Germline V gives CDR1 SGHRS, CDR2 YFSETQ. The length of the CDR3 is 15 residues. Trimming removed 0 bases at V and 3 bases at J, with 10 bases between. This table comes from immunoSEQ multiplex PCR, and its TCRdb copy is limited to in-frame clones, with some not included. The sample carries tens of thousands of clones, roughly nine tenths recorded once. The count of this clone is one. The clonotype comes from a man younger than 30 in good health and CMV-seronegative. Sequencing was performed on PBMCs. This chain connects TRBV5-1 to TRBJ2-1; TRBD1 is a possible D gene (6 bases). CDR3 region: CASSLAQGYYNEQFF. CDR3 DNA sequence: TGCGCCAGCAGCTTGGCACAGGGATACTACAATGAGCAGTTCTTC.